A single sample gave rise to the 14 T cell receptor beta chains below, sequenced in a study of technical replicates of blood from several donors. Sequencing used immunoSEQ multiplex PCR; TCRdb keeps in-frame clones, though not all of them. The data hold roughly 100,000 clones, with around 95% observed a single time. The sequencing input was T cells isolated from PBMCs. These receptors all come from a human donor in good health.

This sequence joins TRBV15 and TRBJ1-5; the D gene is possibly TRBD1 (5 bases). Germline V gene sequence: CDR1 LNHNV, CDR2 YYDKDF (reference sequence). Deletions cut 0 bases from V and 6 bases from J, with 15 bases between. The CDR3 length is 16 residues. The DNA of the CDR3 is TGTGCCACCAGCAGAGAAAAAAGGAGGGACGGTCAGCCCCAGCATTTT. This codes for CATSREKRRDGQPQHF.

CDR3 in DNA: TGTGCCAGCAGCCATGGACAGTACAATGAGCAGTTCTTC. Translating it yields CASSHGQYNEQFF. This sequence joins TRBV7-9 and TRBJ2-1; TRBD1 might be the D (6 bases). The CDR3 has 13 residues. Germline CDR1 and CDR2: SEHNR and FQNEAQ (reference sequence). Deletions cut 5 bases from V and 4 bases from J, with 9 bases between.

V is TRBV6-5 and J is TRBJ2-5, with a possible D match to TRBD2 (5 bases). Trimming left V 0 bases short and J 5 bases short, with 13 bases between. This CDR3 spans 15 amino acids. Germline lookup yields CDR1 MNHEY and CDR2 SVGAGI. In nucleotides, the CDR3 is TGTGCCAGCAGTTACTCGAACGGGAACTGGGAGACCCAGTACTTC. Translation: CASSYSNGNWETQYF.

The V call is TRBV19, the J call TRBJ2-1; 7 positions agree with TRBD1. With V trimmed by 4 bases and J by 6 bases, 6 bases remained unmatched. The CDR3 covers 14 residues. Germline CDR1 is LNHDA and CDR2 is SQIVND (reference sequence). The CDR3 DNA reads TGTGCCAGTAGTAGGACAGGATCCCCCAATGAGCAGTTCTTC. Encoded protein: CASSRTGSPNEQFF.

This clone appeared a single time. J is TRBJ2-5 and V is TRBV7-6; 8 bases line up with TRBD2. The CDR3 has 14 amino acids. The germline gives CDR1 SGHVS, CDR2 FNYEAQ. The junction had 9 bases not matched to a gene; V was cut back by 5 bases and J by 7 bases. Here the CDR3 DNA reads TGTGCCAGCAGCGTAGAAGAGACTAGCGCGACCCAGTACTTC. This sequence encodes CASSVEETSATQYF.

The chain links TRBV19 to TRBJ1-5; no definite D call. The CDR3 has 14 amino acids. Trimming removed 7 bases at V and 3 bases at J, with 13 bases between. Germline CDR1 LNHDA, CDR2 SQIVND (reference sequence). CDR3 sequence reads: CASNKGGYNQPQHF. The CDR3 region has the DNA TGTGCCAGTAATAAGGGAGGCTACAATCAGCCCCAGCATTTT. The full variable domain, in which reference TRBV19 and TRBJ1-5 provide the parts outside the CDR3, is DGGITQSPKYLFRKEGQNVTLSCEQNLNHDAMYWYRQDPGQGLRLIYYSQIVNDFQKGDIAEGYSVSREKKESFPLTVTSAQKNPTAFYLCASNKGGYNQPQHFGDGTRLSIL.

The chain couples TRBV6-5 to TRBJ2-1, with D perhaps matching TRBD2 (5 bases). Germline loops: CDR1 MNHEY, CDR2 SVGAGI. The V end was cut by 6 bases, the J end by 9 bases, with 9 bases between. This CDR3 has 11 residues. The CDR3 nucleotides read TGTGCCAGCAGGCGGGCGGGTGAGCAGTTCTTC. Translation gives CASRRAGEQFF.

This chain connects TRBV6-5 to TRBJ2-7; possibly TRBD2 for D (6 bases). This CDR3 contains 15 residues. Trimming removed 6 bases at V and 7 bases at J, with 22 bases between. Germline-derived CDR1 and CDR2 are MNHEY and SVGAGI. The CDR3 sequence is CASSYGTKPAGEQYF. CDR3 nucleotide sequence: TGTGCCAGCAGCTACGGGACGAAACCCGCGGGAGAGCAGTACTTC.

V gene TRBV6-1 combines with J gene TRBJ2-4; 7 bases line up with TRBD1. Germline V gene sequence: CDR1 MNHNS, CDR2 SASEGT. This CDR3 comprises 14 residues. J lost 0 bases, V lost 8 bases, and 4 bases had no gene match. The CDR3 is CASQGVLAKNIQYF. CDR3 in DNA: TGTGCCAGCCAGGGGGTCCTAGCCAAAAACATTCAGTACTTC.

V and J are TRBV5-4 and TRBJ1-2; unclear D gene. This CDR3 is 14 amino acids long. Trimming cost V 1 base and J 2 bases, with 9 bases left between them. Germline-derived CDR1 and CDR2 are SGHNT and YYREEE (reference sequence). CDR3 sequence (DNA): TGTGCCAGCAGCTTGTTCCAGGCCAACTATGGCTACACCTTC. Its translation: CASSLFQANYGYTF.

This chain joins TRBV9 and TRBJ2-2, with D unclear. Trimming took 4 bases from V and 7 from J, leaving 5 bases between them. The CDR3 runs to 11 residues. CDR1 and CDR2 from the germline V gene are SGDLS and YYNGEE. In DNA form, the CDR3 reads TGTGCCAGCAGCCAAAACGGGGAGCTGTTTTTT. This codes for CASSQNGELFF.

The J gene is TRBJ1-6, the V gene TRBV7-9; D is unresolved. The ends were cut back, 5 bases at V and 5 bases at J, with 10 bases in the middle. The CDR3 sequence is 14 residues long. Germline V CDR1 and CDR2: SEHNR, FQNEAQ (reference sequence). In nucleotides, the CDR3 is TGTGCCAGCAGCCCCACCAGTCATAATTCACCCCTCCACTTT. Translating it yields CASSPTSHNSPLHF.

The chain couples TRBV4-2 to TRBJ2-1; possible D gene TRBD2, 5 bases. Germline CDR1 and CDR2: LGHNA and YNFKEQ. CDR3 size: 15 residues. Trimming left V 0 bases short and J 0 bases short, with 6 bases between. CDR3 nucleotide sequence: TGTGCCAGCAGCCAAGAAGGGAGCTCCTACAATGAGCAGTTCTTC. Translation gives CASSQEGSSYNEQFF.

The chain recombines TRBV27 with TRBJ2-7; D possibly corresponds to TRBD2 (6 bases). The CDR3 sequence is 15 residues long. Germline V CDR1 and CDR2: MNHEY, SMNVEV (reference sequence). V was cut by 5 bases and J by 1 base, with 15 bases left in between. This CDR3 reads CASSLGGTPSYEQYF. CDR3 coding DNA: TGTGCCAGCAGTCTGGGCGGGACCCCTTCCTACGAGCAGTACTTC.